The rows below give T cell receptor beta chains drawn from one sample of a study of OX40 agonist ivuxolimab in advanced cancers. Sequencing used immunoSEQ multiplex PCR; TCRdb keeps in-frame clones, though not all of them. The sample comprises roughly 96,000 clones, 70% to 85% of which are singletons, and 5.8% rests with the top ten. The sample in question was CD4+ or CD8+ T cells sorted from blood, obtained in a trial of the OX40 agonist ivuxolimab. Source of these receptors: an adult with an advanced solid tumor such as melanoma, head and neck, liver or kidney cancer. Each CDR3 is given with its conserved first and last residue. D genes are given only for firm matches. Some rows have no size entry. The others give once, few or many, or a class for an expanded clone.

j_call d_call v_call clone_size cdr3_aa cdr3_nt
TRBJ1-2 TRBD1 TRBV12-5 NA CASGLVPAGGLRYGYTF TGTGCTAGTGGTTTGGTACCTGCAGGGGGCTTAAGATATGGCTACACCTTC
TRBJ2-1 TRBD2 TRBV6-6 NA CASSALAGDGYEQFF TGTGCCAGCAGTGCCCTAGCGGGAGATGGGTATGAGCAGTTCTTC
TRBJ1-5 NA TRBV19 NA CASSPLRDQPQHF TGTGCCAGTAGCCCTCTCCGGGATCAGCCCCAGCATTTT
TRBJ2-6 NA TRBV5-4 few CASSFLAGSSGANVLTF TGTGCCAGCAGCTTTTTGGCAGGGAGCTCTGGGGCCAACGTCCTGACTTTC
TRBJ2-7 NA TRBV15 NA CATSREATGSEQYF TGTGCCACCAGCAGGGAAGCTACGGGATCCGAGCAGTACTTC
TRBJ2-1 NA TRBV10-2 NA CASSEETAYNEQFF TGCGCCAGCAGTGAAGAGACAGCCTACAATGAGCAGTTCTTC
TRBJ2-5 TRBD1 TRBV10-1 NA CASSSGRGREVQETQYF TGCGCCAGCAGTTCGGGCAGGGGGCGCGAGGTCCAAGAGACCCAGTACTTC
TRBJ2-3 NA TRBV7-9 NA CASSPRPGWSDTQYF TGTGCCAGCAGCCCTAGACCAGGTTGGTCAGATACGCAGTATTTT
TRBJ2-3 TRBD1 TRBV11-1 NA CASSPGQGADTQYF TGTGCCAGCAGCCCCGGACAGGGCGCAGATACGCAGTATTTT
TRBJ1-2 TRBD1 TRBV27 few CASSAAGGANYGYTF TGTGCCAGCAGTGCGGCAGGGGGGGCTAACTATGGCTACACCTTC
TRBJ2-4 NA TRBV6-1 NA CASSQGFENIQYF TGTGCCAGCAGCCAGGGGTTCGAAAACATTCAGTACTTC
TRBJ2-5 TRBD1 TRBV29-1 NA CSAMGQRQETQYF TGCAGCGCTATGGGACAGCGCCAAGAGACCCAGTACTTC
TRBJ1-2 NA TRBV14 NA CASSQVGVANYGYTF TGTGCCAGCAGCCAAGTCGGGGTAGCTAACTATGGCTACACCTTC
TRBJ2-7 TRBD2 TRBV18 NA CASSQLASTISYEQYF TGTGCCAGCTCACAACTAGCGTCTACCATTTCCTACGAGCAGTACTTC
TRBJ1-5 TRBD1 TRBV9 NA CASSVRPGGYGQHF TGTGCCAGCAGCGTACGGCCAGGGGGGTATGGCCAGCATTTT
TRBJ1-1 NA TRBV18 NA CASSPSEGGGTEAFF TGTGCCAGCTCACCCTCCGAAGGGGGGGGCACTGAAGCTTTCTTT
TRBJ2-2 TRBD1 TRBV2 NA CASSTGGGHTGELFF TGTGCCAGCAGCACAGGGGGCGGCCATACCGGGGAGCTGTTTTTT
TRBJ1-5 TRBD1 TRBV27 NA CASSFVATGRSPSNQPQHF TGTGCCAGCAGTTTTGTCGCGACAGGGAGGTCCCCTAGCAATCAGCCCCAGCATTTT
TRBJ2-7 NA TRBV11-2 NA CASSLDGGYEQYF TGTGCCAGCAGCTTAGATGGGGGCTACGAGCAGTACTTC
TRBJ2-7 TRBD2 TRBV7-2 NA CASSLTGGPGEQYF TGTGCCAGCAGCTTAACGGGAGGGCCGGGGGAGCAGTACTTC
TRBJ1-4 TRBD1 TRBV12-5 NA CASGLMTGGHEKLFF TGTGCTAGTGGTTTGATGACAGGGGGTCATGAAAAACTGTTTTTT
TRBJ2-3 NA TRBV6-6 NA CASRPTSDTQYF TGTGCCAGCAGGCCCACATCAGATACGCAGTATTTT
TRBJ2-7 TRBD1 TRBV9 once CASSMGQGAYEQYF TGTGCCAGCAGCATGGGACAGGGGGCCTACGAGCAGTACTTC
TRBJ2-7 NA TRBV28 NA CASSLHTGYEQYF TGTGCCAGCAGCCTGCACACAGGATACGAGCAGTACTTC
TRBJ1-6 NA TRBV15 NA CATTPNPRTSLNSPLHF TGTGCCACCACCCCGAATCCCCGGACAAGCCTTAATTCACCCCTCCACTTT
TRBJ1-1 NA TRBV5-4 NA CASRYELNTEAFF TGTGCCAGCAGGTACGAACTTAACACTGAAGCTTTCTTT
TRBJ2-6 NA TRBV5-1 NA CASSPGSGANVLTF TGCGCCAGCAGCCCAGGGAGCGGGGCCAACGTCCTGACTTTC
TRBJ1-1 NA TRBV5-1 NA CASSLEGTRGVNTEAFF TGCGCCAGCAGCTTGGAAGGGACGAGAGGGGTGAACACTGAAGCTTTCTTT
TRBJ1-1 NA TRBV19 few CASSITQVMNTEAFF TGTGCCAGTAGTATCACACAGGTAATGAACACTGAAGCTTTCTTT
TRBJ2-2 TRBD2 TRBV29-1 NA CSVELGTSGSYTGELFF TGCAGCGTTGAACTCGGGACTAGCGGGAGTTACACCGGGGAGCTGTTTTTT
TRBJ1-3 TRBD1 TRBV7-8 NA CASSLGDRVSGNTIYF TGTGCCAGCAGCCTAGGAGACAGGGTCTCTGGAAACACCATATATTTT
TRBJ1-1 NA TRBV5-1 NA CASSLARTVNTEAFF TGCGCCAGCAGCTTGGCACGGACAGTGAACACTGAAGCTTTCTTT
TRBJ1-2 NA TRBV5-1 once CASSSGWGLDGYTF TGCGCCAGCAGCTCTGGGTGGGGGCTAGATGGCTACACCTTC
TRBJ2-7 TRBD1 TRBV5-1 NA CASSKEGTGGYEQYF TGCGCCAGCAGCAAGGAAGGGACAGGGGGCTACGAGCAGTACTTC
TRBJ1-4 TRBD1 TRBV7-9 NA CASSLGTGNEKLFF TGTGCCAGCAGCTTAGGGACAGGGAATGAAAAACTGTTTTTT
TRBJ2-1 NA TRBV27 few CASSLWSGGYNEQFF TGTGCCAGCAGTTTATGGAGTGGGGGTTACAATGAGCAGTTCTTC
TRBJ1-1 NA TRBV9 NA CASSVDPPGGLETEAFF TGTGCCAGCAGCGTAGACCCCCCAGGCGGGCTAGAAACTGAAGCTTTCTTT
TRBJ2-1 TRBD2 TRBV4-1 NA CASSQLAGEPSYTEQFF TGCGCCAGCAGCCAATTAGCGGGCGAACCCTCCTACACTGAGCAGTTCTTC
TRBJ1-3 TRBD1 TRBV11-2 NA CASSFRAGGEGNTIYF TGTGCCAGCAGCTTTAGGGCAGGGGGTGAAGGAAACACCATATATTTT
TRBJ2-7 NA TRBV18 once CASSPGLRTRPEGEQYF TGTGCCAGCTCACCGGGCCTTAGGACTCGTCCGGAGGGCGAGCAGTACTTC
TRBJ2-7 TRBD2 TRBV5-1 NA CASSPRGGAGEQYF TGCGCCAGCAGCCCTCGGGGAGGGGCGGGGGAGCAGTACTTC
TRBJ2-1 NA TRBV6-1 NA CATHRPTGEQFF TGTGCCACTCATCGACCTACGGGTGAGCAGTTCTTC
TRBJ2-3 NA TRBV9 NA CASSVYSSASTDTQYF TGTGCCAGCAGCGTTTATAGCAGTGCTAGCACAGATACGCAGTATTTT
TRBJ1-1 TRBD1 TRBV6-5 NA CASSDRVRAFF TGTGCCAGCAGTGACAGGGTCCGGGCTTTCTTT
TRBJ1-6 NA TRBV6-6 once CASSYPQTGSSPLHF TGTGCCAGCAGTTACCCCCAGACAGGATCCTCACCCCTCCACTTT
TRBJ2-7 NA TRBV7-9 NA CASSLGGPFPYEQYF TGTGCCAGCAGCTTAGGCGGGCCCTTTCCCTACGAGCAGTACTTC
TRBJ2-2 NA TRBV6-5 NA CASGTRTAAGELFF TGTGCCAGCGGAACACGGACAGCAGCCGGGGAGCTGTTTTTT
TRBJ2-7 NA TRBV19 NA CASSPWPGGNYEQYF TGTGCCAGTAGTCCGTGGCCAGGAGGGAACTACGAGCAGTACTTC
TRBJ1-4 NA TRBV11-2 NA CASSPLGRDEKLFF TGTGCCAGCAGCCCCCTTGGGAGGGATGAAAAACTGTTTTTT
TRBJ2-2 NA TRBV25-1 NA CASSEPGADTGELFF TGTGCCAGCAGTGAGCCGGGGGCGGACACCGGGGAGCTGTTTTTT
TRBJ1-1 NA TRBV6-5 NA CASSYSGGMDTEAFF TGTGCCAGCAGTTACTCCGGGGGCATGGACACTGAAGCTTTCTTT
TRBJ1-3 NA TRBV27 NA CASSLSGGGNTIYF TGTGCCAGCAGTTTATCGGGAGGTGGAAACACCATATATTTT
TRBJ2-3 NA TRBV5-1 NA CASSLGGRSPDTQYF TGCGCCAGCAGCTTGGGAGGCAGGTCCCCAGATACGCAGTATTTT
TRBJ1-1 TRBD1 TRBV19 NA CASSRDPDRGPEAFF TGTGCCAGTAGTAGAGACCCGGACAGGGGGCCGGAAGCTTTCTTT
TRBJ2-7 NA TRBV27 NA CASSLSGRSEQYF TGTGCCAGCAGTTTGAGTGGCCGGAGCGAGCAGTACTTC
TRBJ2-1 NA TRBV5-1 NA CASSPPLGSYNEQFF TGCGCCAGCAGCCCCCCCCTAGGCTCCTACAATGAGCAGTTCTTC
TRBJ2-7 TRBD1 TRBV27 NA CASSRRQGTTYEQYF TGTGCCAGCAGCCGTAGACAGGGAACCACCTACGAGCAGTACTTC
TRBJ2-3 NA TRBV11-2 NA CASSLSTGLNTQYF TGTGCCAGCAGCTTATCTACGGGATTAAATACGCAGTATTTT
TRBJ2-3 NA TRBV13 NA CASSLGKGTDTQYF TGTGCCAGCAGCTTGGGGAAGGGCACAGATACGCAGTATTTT
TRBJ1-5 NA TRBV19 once CASSMGEGQPQHF TGTGCCAGTAGTATGGGAGAGGGGCAGCCCCAGCATTTT